The clone carrying this T cell receptor beta chain has only one observation. Germline loops: CDR1 SGHNT, CDR2 YENEEA. CDR3 length: 18 amino acids. V was pared by 4 bases and J by 0 bases, with 10 bases of the junction left unmatched. This entry comes from a study of blood T cell repertoires in COVID-19. Study information: From T cells, B-cell-depleted T cells, or PBMCs came the material, which was cDNA or gDNA.

In the source study's methods: Amplification from reference gene primers served as the basis for estimated nucleated cell counts. Produced via immunoSEQ multiplex PCR; TCRdb's table is partial and in-frame only. V, J and clone size are taken as reported in that table, and D and trimming were inferred from the DNA itself. The sample holds roughly 120,000 clones, less than 90% seen once. The genes are TRBV11-3 and TRBJ2-2; 8 bases align to TRBD2. The receptor's source is a man aged 70-80 years with acute or convalescent COVID-19. The sequenced sample was peripheral blood. CDR3 residues: CASSSPQGSGANTGELFF. The CDR3 nucleotides read TGTGCCAGCAGCTCCCCTCAAGGTAGCGGGGCGAACACCGGGGAGCTGTTTTTT.